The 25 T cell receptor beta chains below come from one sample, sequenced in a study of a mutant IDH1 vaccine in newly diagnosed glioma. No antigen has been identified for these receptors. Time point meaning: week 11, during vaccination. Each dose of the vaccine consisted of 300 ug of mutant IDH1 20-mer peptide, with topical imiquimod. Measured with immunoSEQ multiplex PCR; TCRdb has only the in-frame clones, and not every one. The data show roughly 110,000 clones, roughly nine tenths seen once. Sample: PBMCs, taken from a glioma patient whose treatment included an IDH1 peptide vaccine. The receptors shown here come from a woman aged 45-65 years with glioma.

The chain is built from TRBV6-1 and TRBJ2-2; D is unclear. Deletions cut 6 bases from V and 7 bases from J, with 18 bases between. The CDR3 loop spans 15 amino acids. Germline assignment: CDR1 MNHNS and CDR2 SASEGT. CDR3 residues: CASRETSTPHGELFF. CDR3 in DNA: TGTGCCAGCAGGGAGACCTCCACTCCCCACGGGGAGCTGTTTTTT.

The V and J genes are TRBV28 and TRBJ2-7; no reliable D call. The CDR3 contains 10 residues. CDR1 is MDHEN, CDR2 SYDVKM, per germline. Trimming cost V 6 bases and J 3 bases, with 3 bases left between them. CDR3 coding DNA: TGTGCCAGCAGCCACTACGAGCAGTACTTC. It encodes CASSHYEQYF.

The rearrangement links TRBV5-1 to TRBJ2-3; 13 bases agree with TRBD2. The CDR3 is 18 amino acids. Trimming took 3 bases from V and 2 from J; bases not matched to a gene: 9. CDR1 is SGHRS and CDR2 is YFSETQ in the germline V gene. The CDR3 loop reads CASSSTPGLAGDTDTQYF. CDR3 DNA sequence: TGCGCCAGCAGCTCAACCCCTGGACTAGCGGGAGACACAGATACGCAGTATTTT.

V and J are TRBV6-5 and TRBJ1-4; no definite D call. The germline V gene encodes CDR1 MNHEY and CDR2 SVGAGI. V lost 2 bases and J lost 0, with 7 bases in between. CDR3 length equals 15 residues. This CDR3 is CASSYGGSTNEKLFF. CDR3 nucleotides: TGTGCCAGCAGTTACGGAGGGTCAACTAATGAAAAACTGTTTTTT.

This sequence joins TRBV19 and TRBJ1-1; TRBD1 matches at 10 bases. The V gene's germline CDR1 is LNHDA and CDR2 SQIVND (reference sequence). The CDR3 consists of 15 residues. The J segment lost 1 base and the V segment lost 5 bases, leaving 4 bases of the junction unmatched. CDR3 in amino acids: CASSRTGGWNTEAFF. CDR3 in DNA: TGTGCCAGTAGTCGGACAGGGGGTTGGAACACTGAAGCTTTCTTT.

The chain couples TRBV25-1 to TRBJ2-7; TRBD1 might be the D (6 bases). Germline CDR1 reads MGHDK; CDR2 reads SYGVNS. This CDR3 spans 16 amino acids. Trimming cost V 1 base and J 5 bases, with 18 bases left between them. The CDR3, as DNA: TGTGCCAGCAGTGAATGGAGGCCAGGGGAGTCCCACGAGCAGTACTTC. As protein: CASSEWRPGESHEQYF.

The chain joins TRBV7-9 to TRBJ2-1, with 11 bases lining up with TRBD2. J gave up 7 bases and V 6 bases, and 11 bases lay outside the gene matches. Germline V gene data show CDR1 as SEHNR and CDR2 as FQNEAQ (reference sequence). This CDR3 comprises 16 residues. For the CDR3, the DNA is TGTGCCAGCAGTTACCCACTAGCGGGAGATTCTAATGAGCAGTTCTTC. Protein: CASSYPLAGDSNEQFF.

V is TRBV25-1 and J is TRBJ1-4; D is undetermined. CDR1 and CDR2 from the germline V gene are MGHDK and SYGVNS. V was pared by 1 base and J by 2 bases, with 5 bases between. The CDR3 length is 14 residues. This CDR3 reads CASSELGTNEKLFF. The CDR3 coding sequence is TGTGCCAGCAGTGAATTGGGGACTAATGAAAAACTGTTTTTT.

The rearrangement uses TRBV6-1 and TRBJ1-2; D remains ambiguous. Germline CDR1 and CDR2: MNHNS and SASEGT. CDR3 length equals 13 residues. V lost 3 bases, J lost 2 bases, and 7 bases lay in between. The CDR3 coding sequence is TGTGCCAGCAGTGATCTGGGGAACTATGGCTACACCTTC. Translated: CASSDLGNYGYTF.

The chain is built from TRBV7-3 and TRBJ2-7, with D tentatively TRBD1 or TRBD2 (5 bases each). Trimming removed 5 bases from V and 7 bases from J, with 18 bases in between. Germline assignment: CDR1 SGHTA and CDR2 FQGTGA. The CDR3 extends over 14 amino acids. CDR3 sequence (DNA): TGTGCCAGCAGCCCCCTGGGACCCTACGGGGAGCAGTACTTC. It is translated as CASSPLGPYGEQYF.

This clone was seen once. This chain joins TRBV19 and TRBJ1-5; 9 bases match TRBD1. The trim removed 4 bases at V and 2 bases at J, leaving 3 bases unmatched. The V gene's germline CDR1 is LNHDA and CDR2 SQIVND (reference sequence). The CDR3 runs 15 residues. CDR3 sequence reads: CASSRTGDRNQPQHF. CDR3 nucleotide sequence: TGTGCCAGTAGTAGGACAGGGGATCGCAATCAGCCCCAGCATTTT. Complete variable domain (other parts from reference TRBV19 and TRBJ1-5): DGGITQSPKYLFRKEGQNVTLSCEQNLNHDAMYWYRQDPGQGLRLIYYSQIVNDFQKGDIAEGYSVSREKKESFPLTVTSAQKNPTAFYLCASSRTGDRNQPQHFGDGTRLSIL.

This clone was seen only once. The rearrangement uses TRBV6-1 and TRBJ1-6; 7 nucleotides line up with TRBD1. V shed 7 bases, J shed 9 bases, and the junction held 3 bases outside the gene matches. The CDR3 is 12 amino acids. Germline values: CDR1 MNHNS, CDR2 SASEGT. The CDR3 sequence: CASITGVSPLHF. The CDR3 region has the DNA TGTGCCAGCATAACAGGGGTTTCACCCCTCCACTTT.

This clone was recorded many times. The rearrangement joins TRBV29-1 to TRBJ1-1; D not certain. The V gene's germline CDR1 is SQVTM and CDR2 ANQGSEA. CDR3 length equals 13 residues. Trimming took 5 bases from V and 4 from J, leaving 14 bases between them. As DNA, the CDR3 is TGCAGCGTTCGAATTGCATTGACCACTGAAGCTTTCTTT. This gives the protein CSVRIALTTEAFF.

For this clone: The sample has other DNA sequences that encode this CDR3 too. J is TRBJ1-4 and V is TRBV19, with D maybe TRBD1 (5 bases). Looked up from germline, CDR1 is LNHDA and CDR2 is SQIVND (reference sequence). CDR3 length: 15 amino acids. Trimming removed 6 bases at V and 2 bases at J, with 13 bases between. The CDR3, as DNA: TGTGCCAGTAGGAGGGGATCAGGGACTAATGAAAAACTGTTTTTT. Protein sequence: CASRRGSGTNEKLFF.

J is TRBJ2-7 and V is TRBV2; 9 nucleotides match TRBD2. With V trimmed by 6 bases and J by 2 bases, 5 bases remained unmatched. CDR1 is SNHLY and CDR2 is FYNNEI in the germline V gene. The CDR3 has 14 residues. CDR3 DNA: TGTGCCAGCAGAAGGGTAGCGGGAGCCTACGAGCAGTACTTC. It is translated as CASRRVAGAYEQYF.

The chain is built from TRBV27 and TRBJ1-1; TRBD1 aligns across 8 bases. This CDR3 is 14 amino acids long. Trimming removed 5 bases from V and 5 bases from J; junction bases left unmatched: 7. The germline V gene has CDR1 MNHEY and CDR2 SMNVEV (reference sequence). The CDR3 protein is CASSQDRDRTEAFF. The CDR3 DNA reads TGTGCCAGCAGTCAGGACAGGGATCGTACTGAAGCTTTCTTT.

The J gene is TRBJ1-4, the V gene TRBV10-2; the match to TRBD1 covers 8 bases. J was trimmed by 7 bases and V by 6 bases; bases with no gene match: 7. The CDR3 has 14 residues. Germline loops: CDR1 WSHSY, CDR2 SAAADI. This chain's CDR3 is CASSRGQGSEKLFF. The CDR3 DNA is TGCGCCAGCAGCCGAGGACAGGGAAGTGAAAAACTGTTTTTT.

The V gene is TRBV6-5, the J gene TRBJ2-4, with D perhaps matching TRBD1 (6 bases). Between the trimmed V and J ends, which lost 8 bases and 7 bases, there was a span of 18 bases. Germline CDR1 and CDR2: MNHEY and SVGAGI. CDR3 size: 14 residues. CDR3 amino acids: CASATSRGRNIQYF. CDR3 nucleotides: TGTGCCAGCGCTACTTCCAGGGGCCGGAACATTCAGTACTTC.

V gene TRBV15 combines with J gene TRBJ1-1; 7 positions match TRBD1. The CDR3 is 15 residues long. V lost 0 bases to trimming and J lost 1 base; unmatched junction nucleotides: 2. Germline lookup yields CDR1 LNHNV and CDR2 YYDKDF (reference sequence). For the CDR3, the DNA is TGTGCCACCAGCAGAGAGGCAGGGGGGAACACTGAAGCTTTCTTT. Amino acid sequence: CATSREAGGNTEAFF.

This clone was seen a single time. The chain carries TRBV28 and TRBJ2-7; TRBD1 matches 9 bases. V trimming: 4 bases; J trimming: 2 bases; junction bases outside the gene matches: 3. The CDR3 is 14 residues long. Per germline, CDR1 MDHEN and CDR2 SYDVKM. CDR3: CASSWTGEPYEQYF. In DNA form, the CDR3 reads TGTGCCAGCAGTTGGACAGGGGAGCCCTACGAGCAGTACTTC.

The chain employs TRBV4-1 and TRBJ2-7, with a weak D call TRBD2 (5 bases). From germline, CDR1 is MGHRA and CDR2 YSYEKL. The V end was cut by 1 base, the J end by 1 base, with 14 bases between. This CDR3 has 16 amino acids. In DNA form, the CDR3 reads TGCGCCAGCAGCCAAGCGGGAAGGGCAACTTCCTACGAGCAGTACTTC. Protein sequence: CASSQAGRATSYEQYF.

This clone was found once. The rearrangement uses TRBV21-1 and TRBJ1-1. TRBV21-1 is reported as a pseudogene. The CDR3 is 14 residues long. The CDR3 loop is CASNLGGGSPEAFF. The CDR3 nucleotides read TGTGCCAGCAACCTCGGGGGGGGTTCTCCTGAAGCTTTCTTT.

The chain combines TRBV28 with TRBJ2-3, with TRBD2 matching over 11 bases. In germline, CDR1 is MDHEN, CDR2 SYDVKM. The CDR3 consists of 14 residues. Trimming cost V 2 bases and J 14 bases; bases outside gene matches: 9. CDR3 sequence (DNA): TGTGCCAGCAGTTTAGGGGGACTAGCGGCTCTCCCGTATTTT. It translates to CASSLGGLAALPYF.

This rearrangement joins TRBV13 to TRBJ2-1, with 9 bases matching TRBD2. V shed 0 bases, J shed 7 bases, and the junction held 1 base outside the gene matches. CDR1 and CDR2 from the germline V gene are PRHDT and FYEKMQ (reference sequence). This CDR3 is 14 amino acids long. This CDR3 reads CASSLGAGGNEQFF. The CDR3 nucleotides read TGTGCCAGCAGCTTAGGCGCGGGAGGGAATGAGCAGTTCTTC.

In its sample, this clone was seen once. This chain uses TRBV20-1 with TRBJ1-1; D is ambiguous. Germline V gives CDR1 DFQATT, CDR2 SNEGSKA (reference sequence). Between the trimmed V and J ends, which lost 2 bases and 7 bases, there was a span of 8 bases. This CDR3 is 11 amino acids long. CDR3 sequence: CSARPTVEAFF. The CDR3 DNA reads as TGCAGTGCTAGACCCACAGTTGAAGCTTTCTTT.